A single sample gave rise to the 12 T cell receptor beta chains below, sequenced in a study of identical twins. From the 5' RACE reads, TCRdb called clonotypes with MiXCR, one entry per CDR3 protein. This table holds 1.5 million to 2 million distinct CDR3 sequences, about 32% found once. Sequences were obtained from cord blood. The origin of the receptors is a newborn girl in good health.

This clonotype was observed a handful of times. The gene calls are TRBV7-6 and TRBJ2-7; unclear D gene. Trimming removed 0 bases from V and 1 base from J, with 7 bases in between. There are 14 residues in the CDR3. Germline V CDR1 and CDR2: SGHVS, FNYEAQ. CDR3 sequence: CASSLAWISYEQYF. For the CDR3, the DNA is TGTGCCAGCAGCTTAGCGTGGATTTCCTACGAGCAGTACTTC.

The chain combines TRBV3-1 with TRBJ2-1; tentatively, D is TRBD2 (5 bases). This CDR3 region has 16 residues. V was shortened by 0 bases and J by 2 bases, with 11 bases between the two germline ends. Germline CDR1 is LGHDT and CDR2 is YNNKEL (reference sequence). The CDR3 region is CASSQDLGRTYNEQFF. DNA of the CDR3: TGTGCCAGCAGCCAAGATCTGGGGAGAACCTACAATGAGCAGTTCTTC.

This clonotype has a handful of counts. The J gene is TRBJ2-1, the V gene TRBV7-9, with 8 bases identical to TRBD2. The V and J ends lost 7 bases and 2 bases, in that order; junction bases with no gene match: 10. Germline CDR1 SEHNR, CDR2 FQNEAQ (reference sequence). CDR3 length: 16 amino acids. CDR3 nucleotides: TGTGCCAGCACCCGACTCGGGAGGGCCGCCTACAATGAGCAGTTCTTC. Encoded protein: CASTRLGRAAYNEQFF.

J is TRBJ2-1 and V is TRBV12-3 or TRBV12-4; possibly TRBD2 for D (6 bases). The CDR3 runs 17 residues. Trimming took 5 bases from V and 0 from J, leaving 17 bases between them. The CDR3 loop is CASSLRDWDSSYNEQFF. CDR3 nucleotides: TGTGCCAGCAGTCTCCGGGACTGGGATAGCTCCTACAATGAGCAGTTCTTC.

The chain has TRBV5-1 and TRBJ2-5; 9 nucleotides agree with TRBD2. Germline V gives CDR1 SGHRS, CDR2 YFSETQ. With 4 bases clipped from V and 4 bases from J, the junction kept 11 bases outside the gene matches. The CDR3 runs to 16 residues. CDR3 loop: CASSGEGLAERETQYF. The CDR3 DNA sequence: TGCGCCAGCAGCGGGGAGGGACTAGCTGAACGAGAGACCCAGTACTTC. Full variable domain (missing parts from reference TRBV5-1 and TRBJ2-5): KAGVTQTPRYLIKTRGQQVTLSCSPISGHRSVSWYQQTPGQGLQFLFEYFSETQRNKGNFPGRFSGRQFSNSRSEMNVSTLELGDSALYLCASSGEGLAERETQYFGPGTRLLVL.

This clonotype was found a few times. The CDR3: CASSLDGGVLDYEQFF. The CDR3 coding sequence is TGTGCCAGCAGCTTGGATGGGGGAGTTTTGGACTATGAGCAGTTCTTC. The J gene is TRBJ2-1, the V gene TRBV5-4, with D perhaps matching TRBD1 or TRBD2 (5 bases each). V was pared by 0 bases and J by 8 bases, with 18 bases between. The CDR3 loop spans 16 amino acids. Germline V CDR1 and CDR2: SGHNT, YYREEE (reference sequence).

The chain employs TRBV19 and TRBJ1-2; D uncertain. This CDR3 is built from 14 residues. CDR1 is LNHDA and CDR2 is SQIVND in the germline V gene (reference sequence). V lost 3 bases and J 3 bases, leaving 11 bases between the germline ends. DNA for the CDR3: TGTGCCAGTAGTATTACGGCCGGCTACTATGGCTACACCTTC. Translated, it gives CASSITAGYYGYTF.

The chain joins TRBV4-2 to TRBJ2-3; a weak D match, TRBD2 (5 bases). Germline CDR1 and CDR2: LGHNA and YNFKEQ. The CDR3 runs to 15 residues. The V gene lost 0 bases and the J gene lost 2 bases, with 9 bases spanning the gap. Here the CDR3 reads CASSQDRGHTDTQYF. The CDR3 DNA is TGTGCCAGCAGCCAAGATCGAGGGCACACAGATACGCAGTATTTT.

A word on this clonotype: A much larger clone is a single base away; this may be a read error. The chain has TRBV4-2 and TRBJ2-5; D is perhaps TRBD1 or TRBD2 (5 bases each). Trimming took 4 bases from V and 0 from J, leaving 12 bases between them. The germline V gene has CDR1 LGHNA and CDR2 YNFKEQ. The CDR3 runs 15 residues. CDR3 sequence: CASSRGDLDQETQYF. The CDR3 DNA reads as TGTGCCAGCAGCCGAGGGGACCTTGACCAAGAGACCCAGTACTTC.

V usage is TRBV2 and J usage is TRBJ2-4, with TRBD1 matching 10 bases. Per the germline V gene, CDR1 is SNHLY and CDR2 is FYNNEI. The V and J ends lost 5 bases and 0 bases, in that order; junction bases with no gene match: 13. The CDR3 contains 19 residues. The CDR3: CASSQPGQGFIRAKNIQYF. The CDR3 DNA follows: TGTGCCAGCAGTCAACCGGGACAGGGGTTTATCCGAGCCAAAAACATTCAGTACTTC.

This chain links TRBV20-1 with TRBJ2-1; D may be TRBD2 (6 bases). CDR1 is DFQATT, CDR2 SNEGSKA, per germline (reference sequence). V lost 3 bases and J lost 4, with 13 bases in between. The CDR3 spans 14 residues. CDR3 bases: TGCAGTGCTAGCAGGGCTAGCGAGTACAATGAGCAGTTCTTC. It specifies CSASRASEYNEQFF.

This clonotype showed up many times. The chain uses TRBV20-1 and TRBJ2-7; tentative D call: TRBD1 (5 bases). The germline V and J ends were trimmed by 2 bases and 6 bases, with 5 bases remaining between them. Germline CDR1 DFQATT, CDR2 SNEGSKA (reference sequence). The CDR3 has 10 residues. DNA of the CDR3: TGCAGTGCTAGACAGGGCGAGCAGTACTTC. Translation: CSARQGEQYF.